The subject of this entry is one T cell receptor (beta chain). This receptor's antigen is unknown. No base quality values were provided; no much bigger clone lies one nucleotide off. Libraries were made using the immunoSEQ multiplex PCR assay. The clones in this table, taken by TCRdb from immuneACCESS, are in-frame only. Not every clone is retained; where verified, under half of the shortfall comes from an unresolved V gene, and the cause of the rest is unknown. Here the sample has more than 550,000 clones; around 87% occur a single time. Clones ranked in the top ten supply 0.0094% of the sample. This record belongs to a study of shared T cell receptors in the human thymus (dated by TCRdb to 2020 to 2022). About the investigation overall: The study examined how self-reactive, shared T-cell receptor alpha chains are generated in the human thymus.

The CDR3 goes from the cysteine to the phenylalanine over 15 residues. Only CDR3 DNA remains: 45 bases, in frame from the first base. Cut back by 0 bases and 6 bases, the V and J ends lie 16 bases apart. The germline V gene (reference sequence) gives CDR1 as SGHKS and CDR2 as YYEKEE. This same sample was also taken into another study, of human thymus T cells. The second investigation adds: Immunologically healthy infants undergoing open corrective cardiac surgery for congenital heart defects in Finland were used as donors. Thymus tissue was obtained as surgical resects removed during corrective cardiac surgery. Both the thymic and the peripheral blood repertoires appeared to show biased V and J gene segment usage. The related research reported highly overlapping thymic TCR repertoires among unrelated individuals. The study used 7 to 9 infant thymus samples plus four related peripheral blood samples to characterize TCR alpha and beta repertoires. Donor ages ranging from about 6 to 244 days were recorded, and a handful of male and two female infants were included in the cohort. Thymocytes were freed from the tissue by mechanical means and kept at -70 degrees C as pellets of about 8.5-34 million cells. Genomic DNA was extracted from frozen cell pellets with a QIAsymphony instrument. Using the immunoSEQ multiplex PCR assay, the TCRB and TCRAD loci were amplified from a standardized quantity of quality-controlled genomic DNA. The amplicons covered the V(D)J region and were long enough to include the CDR3 and to identify the V and J genes. The amplicons were sequenced on an Illumina platform via the commercial immunoSEQ service. Primer bias and sequencing errors were corrected using previously described methods, and TCRAD and TCRB definitions followed the IMGT database. Repertoires were analysed with immunoSEQ Analyzer 3.0 and VDJTools, covering basic statistics, V/J segment usage, diversity estimates, rarefaction and pairwise overlap. To estimate diversity, the Chao1, ChaoE, Efron-Thisted, Shannon and inverse Simpson indices were applied, and diversity was also estimated on datasets down-sampled to the smallest sample. For repertoire overlap, CDR3 nucleotide sequence, V gene and J gene had to match strictly, and clustering was done by Jaccard-based multidimensional scaling. Thymus samples yielded on average approximately 860,000 unique TCRB clonotypes, compared with 65,000 to 100,000 from blood samples.

What was sequenced was thymocytes. This TCR derives from a boy under three years old with a congenital heart defect. Donor details come from another sample of the same person, matched by shared clones. Recombination connected TRBV5-5 to TRBJ2-7; TRBD2 is a weak D gene call, 6 bases matching. CDR3 sequence: CASSLEGLPCLEQYF. The nucleotide sequence is TGTGCCAGCAGCTTGGAGGGACTCCCTTGTCTCGAGCAGTACTTC.